The clone carrying this T cell receptor beta chain was detected a few times. What it recognizes is unknown. Profiled with immunoSEQ multiplex PCR; TCRdb holds only in-frame clones, not every one. The sample holds tens of thousands of clones, about 80% seen once. This entry is derived from a study of T cell responses to AZD1222 COVID-19 vaccine. Some second doses came at about 4 weeks and others at about 12 weeks; these were pooled. Findings of the study overall: Clonal diversity was possibly underestimated, and white British individuals and females predominated among donors. Across spike, vaccine-associated CD4 TCRs were found, dominant at 160-218 and 743-854.

This clonotype was obtained from an adult who received the AZD1222 COVID-19 vaccine. The sample in question was peripheral blood, obtained 28 days after the second AZD1222 dose.

CDR3 coding DNA: TGTGCCAGCAGCTCCCAGACAGGGGTCAGCGGGGAGCTGTTTTTT. Translation: CASSSQTGVSGELFF. V usage is TRBV7-2 and J usage is TRBJ2-2, with 8 bases matching TRBD1. CDR3 length: 15 residues. CDR1 and CDR2 from the germline V gene are SGHTA and FQGNSA. The ends lost 4 bases at V and 7 bases at J; junction bases unmatched: 8.